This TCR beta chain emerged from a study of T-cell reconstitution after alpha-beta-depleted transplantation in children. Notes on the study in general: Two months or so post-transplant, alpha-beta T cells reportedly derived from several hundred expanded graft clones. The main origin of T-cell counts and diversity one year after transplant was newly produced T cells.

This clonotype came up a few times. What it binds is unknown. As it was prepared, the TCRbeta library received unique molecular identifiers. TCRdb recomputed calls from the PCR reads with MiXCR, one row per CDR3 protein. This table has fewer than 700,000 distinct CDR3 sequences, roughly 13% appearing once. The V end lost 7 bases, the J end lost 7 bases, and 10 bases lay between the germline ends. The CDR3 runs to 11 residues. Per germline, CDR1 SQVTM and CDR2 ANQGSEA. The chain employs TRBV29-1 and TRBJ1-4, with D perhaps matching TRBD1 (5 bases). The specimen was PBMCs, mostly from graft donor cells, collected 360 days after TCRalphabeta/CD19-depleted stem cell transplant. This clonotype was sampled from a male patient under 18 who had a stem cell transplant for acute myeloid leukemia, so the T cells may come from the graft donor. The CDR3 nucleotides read TGCAGCGCTGGGGACCTTGAAAAACTGTTTTTT. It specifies CSAGDLEKLFF.